This T cell receptor (beta chain) was obtained from a study of T cells in Graves' hyperthyroidism and ophthalmopathy. Study context: Peripheral blood samples were taken at initial diagnosis, prior to any treatment.

Researchers took RNA transcripts and amplified the TCR beta CDR3 regions from them. An initial round of RT-PCR targeting the TCR CDR3 relied on the HTBI primer set. Via MiXCR, TCRdb re-called the multiplex PCR reads, giving one row per CDR3 protein. The repertoire consists of 96,000 or so distinct CDR3 sequences, with about 51% occurring once and the leading ten covering roughly 27%. Ten or more counts support this clonotype. Sequenced material: blood. This receptor was identified in a woman between 35 and 50 years old with Graves' hyperthyroidism.

Here the CDR3 reads CSARVVDYGYTF. As DNA, the CDR3 is TGCAGTGCTAGAGTGGTAGATTATGGCTACACCTTC. The V call is TRBV20-1, the J call TRBJ1-2; D call uncertain. This CDR3 has 12 residues. CDR1 and CDR2 (germline): DFQATT, SNEGSKA (reference sequence). Trimming shortened V by 1 base and J by 5 bases, and 8 bases separated the two germline ends.